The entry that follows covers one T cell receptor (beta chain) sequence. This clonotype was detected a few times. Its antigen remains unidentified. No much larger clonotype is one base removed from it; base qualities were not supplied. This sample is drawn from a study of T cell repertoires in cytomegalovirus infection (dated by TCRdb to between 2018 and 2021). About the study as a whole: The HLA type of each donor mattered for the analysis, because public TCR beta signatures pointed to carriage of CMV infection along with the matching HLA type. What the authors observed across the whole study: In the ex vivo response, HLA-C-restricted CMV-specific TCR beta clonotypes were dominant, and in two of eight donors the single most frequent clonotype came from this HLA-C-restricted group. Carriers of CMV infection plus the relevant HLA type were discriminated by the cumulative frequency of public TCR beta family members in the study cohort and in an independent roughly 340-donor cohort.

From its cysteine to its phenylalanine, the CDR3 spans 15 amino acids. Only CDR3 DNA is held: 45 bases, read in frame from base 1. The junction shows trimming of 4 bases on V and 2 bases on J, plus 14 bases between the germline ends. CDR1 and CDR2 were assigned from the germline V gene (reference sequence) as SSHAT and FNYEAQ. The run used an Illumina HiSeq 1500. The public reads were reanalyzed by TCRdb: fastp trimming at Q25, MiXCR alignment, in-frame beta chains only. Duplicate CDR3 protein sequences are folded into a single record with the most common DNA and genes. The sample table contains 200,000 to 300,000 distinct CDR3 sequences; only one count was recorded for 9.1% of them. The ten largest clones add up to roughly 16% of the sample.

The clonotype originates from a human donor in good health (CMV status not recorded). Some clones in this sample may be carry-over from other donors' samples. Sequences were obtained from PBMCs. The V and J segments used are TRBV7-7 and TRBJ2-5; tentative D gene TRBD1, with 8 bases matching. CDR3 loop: CASSSDRGGQETQYF. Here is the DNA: TGTGCCAGCAGCTCAGACAGGGGAGGGCAAGAGACCCAGTACTTC. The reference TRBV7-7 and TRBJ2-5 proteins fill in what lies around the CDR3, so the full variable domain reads GAGVSQSPRYKVTKRGQDVTLRCDPISSHATLYWYQQALGQGPEFLTYFNYEAQPDKSGLPSDRFSAERPEGSISTLTIQRTEQRDSAMYRCASSSDRGGQETQYFGPGTRLLVL.